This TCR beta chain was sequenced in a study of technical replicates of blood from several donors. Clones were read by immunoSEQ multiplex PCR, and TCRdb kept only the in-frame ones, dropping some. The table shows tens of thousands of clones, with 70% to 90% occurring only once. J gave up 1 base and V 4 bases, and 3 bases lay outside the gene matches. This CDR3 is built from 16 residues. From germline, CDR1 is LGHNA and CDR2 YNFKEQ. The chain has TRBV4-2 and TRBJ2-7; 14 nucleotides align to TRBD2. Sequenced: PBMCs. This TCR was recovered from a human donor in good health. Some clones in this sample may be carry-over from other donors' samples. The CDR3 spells CASSPWTSGGSYEQYF. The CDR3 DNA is TGTGCCAGCAGCCCCTGGACTAGCGGGGGGTCCTACGAGCAGTACTTC.